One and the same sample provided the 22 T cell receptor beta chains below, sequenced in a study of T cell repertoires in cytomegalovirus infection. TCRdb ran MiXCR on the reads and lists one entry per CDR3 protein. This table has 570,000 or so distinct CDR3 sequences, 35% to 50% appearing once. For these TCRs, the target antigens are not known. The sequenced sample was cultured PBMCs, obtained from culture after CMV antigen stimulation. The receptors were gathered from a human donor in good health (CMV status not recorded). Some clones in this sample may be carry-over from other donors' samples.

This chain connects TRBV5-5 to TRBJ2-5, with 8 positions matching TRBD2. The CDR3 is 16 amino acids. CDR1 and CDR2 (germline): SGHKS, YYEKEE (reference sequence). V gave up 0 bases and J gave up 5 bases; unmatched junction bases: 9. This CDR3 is CASSLAGGPRLETQYF. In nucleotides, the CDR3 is TGTGCCAGCAGCTTGGCGGGAGGGCCGAGATTGGAGACCCAGTACTTC.

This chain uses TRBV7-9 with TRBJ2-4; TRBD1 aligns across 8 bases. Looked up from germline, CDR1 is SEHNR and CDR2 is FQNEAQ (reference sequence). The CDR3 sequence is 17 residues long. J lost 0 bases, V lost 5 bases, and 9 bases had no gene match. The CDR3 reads CASSTTDRGLAKNIQYF. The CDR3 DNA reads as TGTGCCAGCAGCACAACCGACAGGGGATTAGCCAAAAACATTCAGTACTTC.

CDR3 sequence reads: CASSLPGQGAIEQYF. The CDR3 DNA is TGTGCCAGCAGTCTTCCGGGACAGGGGGCTATTGAGCAGTACTTC. This chain uses TRBV12-3 or TRBV12-4 with TRBJ2-7, with 12 bases identical to TRBD1. The CDR3 runs 15 residues. Germline trimming cut 5 bases from V and 7 bases from J; bases unmatched to any gene: 9.

CDR3 nucleotide sequence: TGCAGTGCTAGCCGACTAGCCGGTGGAAATGAGCAGTTCTTC. This gives the protein CSASRLAGGNEQFF. This chain uses TRBV20-1 with TRBJ2-1; TRBD2 aligns across 7 bases. CDR1 and CDR2 from the germline V gene are DFQATT and SNEGSKA (reference sequence). The CDR3 totals 14 residues. Unmatched junction bases numbered 9, after V lost 3 bases and J lost 7 bases.

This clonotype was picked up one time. Here the CDR3 DNA reads TGTGCCAGCAGCTACGACCCCTTCTCCTACGAGCAGTACTTC. Translated, it gives CASSYDPFSYEQYF. The chain is built from TRBV11-2 and TRBJ2-7; D not resolved. V was cut by 4 bases and J by 0 bases, with 10 bases left in between. CDR3 length: 14 residues. The germline gives CDR1 SGHAT, CDR2 FQNNGV.

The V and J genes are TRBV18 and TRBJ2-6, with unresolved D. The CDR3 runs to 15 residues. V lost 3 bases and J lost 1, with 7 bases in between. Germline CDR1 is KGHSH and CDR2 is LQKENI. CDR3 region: CASSPPTSGANVLTF. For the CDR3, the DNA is TGTGCCAGCTCACCTCCGACGTCTGGGGCCAACGTCCTGACTTTC. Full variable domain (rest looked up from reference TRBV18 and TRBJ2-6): NAGVMQNPRHLVRRRGQEARLRCSPMKGHSHVYWYRQLPEEGLKFMVYLQKENIIDESGMPKERFSAEFPKEGPSILRIQQVVRGDSAAYFCASSPPTSGANVLTFGAGSRLTVL.

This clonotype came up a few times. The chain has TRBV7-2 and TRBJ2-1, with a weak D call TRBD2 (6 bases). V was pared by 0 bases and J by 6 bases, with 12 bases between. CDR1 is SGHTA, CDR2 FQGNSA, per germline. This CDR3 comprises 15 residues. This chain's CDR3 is CASSLAAGTFNEQFF. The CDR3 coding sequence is TGTGCCAGCAGCTTAGCCGCGGGGACTTTCAATGAGCAGTTCTTC.

CDR3 DNA: TGTGCCAGCAGGACAGGGGCGGGGAATTCACCCCTCCACTTT. This codes for CASRTGAGNSPLHF. The rearrangement uses TRBV2 and TRBJ1-6, with 8 nucleotides matching TRBD1. CDR3 length: 14 residues. Per germline, CDR1 SNHLY and CDR2 FYNNEI. J was trimmed by 7 bases and V by 6 bases; bases with no gene match: 5.

The CDR3 sequence is CASSSRQGGSEQYF. As DNA, the CDR3 is TGTGCCAGCAGCTCCCGACAGGGGGGAAGCGAGCAGTACTTC. The J gene is TRBJ2-7, the V gene TRBV5-5, with 9 bases aligning to TRBD1. This CDR3 spans 14 amino acids. The ends lost 3 bases at V and 6 bases at J; junction bases unmatched: 7. The germline CDR1 and CDR2 sequences are SGHKS and YYEKEE (reference sequence).

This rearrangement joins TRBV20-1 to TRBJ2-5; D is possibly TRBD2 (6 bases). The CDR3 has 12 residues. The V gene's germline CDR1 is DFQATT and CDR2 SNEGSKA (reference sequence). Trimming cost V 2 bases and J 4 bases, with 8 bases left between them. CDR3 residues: CSARPGVETQYF. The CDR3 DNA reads TGCAGTGCTAGACCGGGGGTAGAGACCCAGTACTTC.

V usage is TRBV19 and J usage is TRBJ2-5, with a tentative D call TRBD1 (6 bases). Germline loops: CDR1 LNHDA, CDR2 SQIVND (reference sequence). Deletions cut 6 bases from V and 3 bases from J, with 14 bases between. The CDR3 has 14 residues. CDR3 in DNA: TGTGCCAGTAGACACAGGGCGCTCGAAGAGACCCAGTACTTC. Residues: CASRHRALEETQYF. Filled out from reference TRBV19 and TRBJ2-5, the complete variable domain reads DGGITQSPKYLFRKEGQNVTLSCEQNLNHDAMYWYRQDPGQGLRLIYYSQIVNDFQKGDIAEGYSVSREKKESFPLTVTSAQKNPTAFYLCASRHRALEETQYFGPGTRLLVL.

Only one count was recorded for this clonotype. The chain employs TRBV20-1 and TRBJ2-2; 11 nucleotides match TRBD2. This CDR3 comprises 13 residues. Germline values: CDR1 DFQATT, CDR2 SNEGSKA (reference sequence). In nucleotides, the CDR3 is TGCAGGGATGTAGCGGGAGGGACCGGGGAGCTGTTTTTT. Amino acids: CRDVAGGTGELFF.

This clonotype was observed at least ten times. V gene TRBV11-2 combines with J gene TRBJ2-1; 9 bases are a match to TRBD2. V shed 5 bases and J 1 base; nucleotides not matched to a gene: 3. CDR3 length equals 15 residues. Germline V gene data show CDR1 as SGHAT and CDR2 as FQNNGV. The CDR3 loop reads CASSPLAGSYNEQFF. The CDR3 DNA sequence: TGTGCCAGCAGCCCTCTAGCGGGATCCTACAATGAGCAGTTCTTC.

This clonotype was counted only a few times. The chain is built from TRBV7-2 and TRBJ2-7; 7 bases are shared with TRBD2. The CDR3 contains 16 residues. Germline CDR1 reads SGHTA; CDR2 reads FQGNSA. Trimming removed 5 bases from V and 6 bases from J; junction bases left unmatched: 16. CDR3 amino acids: CASSPQGGRSPREQYF. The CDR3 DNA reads TGTGCCAGCAGCCCCCAAGGCGGGAGATCGCCTCGCGAGCAGTACTTC.

The CDR3 nucleotides read TGTGCCAGCAGCTTTGGGTTGGTAAGGGGGCAAGAGACCCAGTACTTC. It is translated as CASSFGLVRGQETQYF. V usage is TRBV7-2 and J usage is TRBJ2-5, with TRBD1 as a possible D gene (6 bases). V was trimmed by 3 bases and J by 2 bases, leaving 16 bases between them. From germline, CDR1 is SGHTA and CDR2 FQGNSA. There are 16 residues in the CDR3.

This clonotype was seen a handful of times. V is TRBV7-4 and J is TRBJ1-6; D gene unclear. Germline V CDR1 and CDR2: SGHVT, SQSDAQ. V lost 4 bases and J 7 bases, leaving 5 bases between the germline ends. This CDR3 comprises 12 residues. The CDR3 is CASSYGNSPLHF. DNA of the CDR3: TGTGCCAGCAGCTACGGAAATTCACCCCTCCACTTT.

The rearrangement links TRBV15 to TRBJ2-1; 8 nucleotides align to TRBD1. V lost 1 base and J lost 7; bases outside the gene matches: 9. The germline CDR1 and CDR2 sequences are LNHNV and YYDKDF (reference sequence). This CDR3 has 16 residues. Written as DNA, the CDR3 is TGTGCCACCAGCAGAGGGGGGACAGGTAGGAGTAATGAGCAGTTCTTC. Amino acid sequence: CATSRGGTGRSNEQFF.

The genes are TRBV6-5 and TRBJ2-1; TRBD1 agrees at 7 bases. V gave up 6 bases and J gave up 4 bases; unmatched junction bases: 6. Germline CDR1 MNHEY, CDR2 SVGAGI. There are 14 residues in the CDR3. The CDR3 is CASRPPGQYNEQFF. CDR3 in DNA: TGTGCCAGCAGACCTCCGGGACAGTACAATGAGCAGTTCTTC.

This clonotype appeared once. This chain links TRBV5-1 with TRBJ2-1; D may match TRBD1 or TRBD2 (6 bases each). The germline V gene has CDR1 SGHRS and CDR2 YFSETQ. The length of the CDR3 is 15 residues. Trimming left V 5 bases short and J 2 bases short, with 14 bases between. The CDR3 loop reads CASRGGRNPYNEQFF. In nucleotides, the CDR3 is TGCGCCAGCAGAGGGGGGCGGAATCCCTACAATGAGCAGTTCTTC.

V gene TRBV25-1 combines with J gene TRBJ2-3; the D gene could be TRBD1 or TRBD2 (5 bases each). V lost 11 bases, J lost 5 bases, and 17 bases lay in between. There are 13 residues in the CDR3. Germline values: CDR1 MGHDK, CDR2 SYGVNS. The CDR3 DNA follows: TGTGCCGTGTTGCCCGGGACCGAAGATACGCAGTATTTT. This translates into CAVLPGTEDTQYF.

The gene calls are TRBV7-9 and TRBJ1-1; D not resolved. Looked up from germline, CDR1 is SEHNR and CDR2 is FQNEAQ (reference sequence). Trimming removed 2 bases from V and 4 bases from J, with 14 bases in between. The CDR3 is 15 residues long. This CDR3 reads CASSLIRVWTTEAFF. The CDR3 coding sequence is TGTGCCAGCAGCTTAATCCGGGTATGGACCACTGAAGCTTTCTTT.

The DNA for the CDR3 is TGTGCCAGTACGCGATCCGGGCTAGCGGGAGTTCGGTCCGGGGAGCTGTTTTTT. Its protein product is CASTRSGLAGVRSGELFF. The chain joins TRBV19 to TRBJ2-2, with TRBD2 identical over 10 bases. The CDR3 runs to 18 residues. CDR1 LNHDA and CDR2 SQIVND come from the germline V gene (reference sequence). V lost 7 bases to trimming and J lost 6 bases; unmatched junction nucleotides: 17.